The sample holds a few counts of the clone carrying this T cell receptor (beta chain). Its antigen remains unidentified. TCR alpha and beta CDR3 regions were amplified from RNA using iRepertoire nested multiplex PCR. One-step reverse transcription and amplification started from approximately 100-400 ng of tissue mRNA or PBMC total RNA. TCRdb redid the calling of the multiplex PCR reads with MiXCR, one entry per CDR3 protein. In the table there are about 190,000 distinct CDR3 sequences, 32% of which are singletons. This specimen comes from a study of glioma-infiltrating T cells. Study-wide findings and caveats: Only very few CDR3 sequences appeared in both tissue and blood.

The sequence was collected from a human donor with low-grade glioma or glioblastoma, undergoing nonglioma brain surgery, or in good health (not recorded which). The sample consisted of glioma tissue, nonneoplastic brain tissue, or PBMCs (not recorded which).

CDR3 DNA: TGTGCCAGCAGCCCAGGGAGATACAATGAGCAGTTCTTC. Its translation: CASSPGRYNEQFF. V usage is TRBV7-3 and J usage is TRBJ2-1, with D perhaps TRBD1 or TRBD2 (5 bases each). This CDR3 comprises 13 residues. V was pared by 5 bases and J by 4 bases, with 9 bases between. Per germline, CDR1 SGHTA and CDR2 FQGTGA. Together with reference TRBV7-3 and TRBJ2-1, the CDR3 gives the full variable domain: GAGVSQTPSNKVTEKGKYVELRCDPISGHTALYWYRQSLGQGPEFLIYFQGTGAADDSGLPNDRFFAVRPEGSVSTLKIQRTERGDSAVYLCASSPGRYNEQFFGPGTRLTVL.